Described below is a single T cell receptor beta chain sequence and its context. Its target is not known. This may stem from a read error, because a much larger clone lies one nucleotide away. The entry originates in a study of T cells in Graves' hyperthyroidism and ophthalmopathy. Broader study findings: Among thyroid clonotypes expanded above 0.001, most also appeared in blood.

TCR beta CDR3 regions were amplified from RNA transcripts. The study used the HTBI primer set for a first-round RT-PCR of the TCR CDR3. TCRdb itself ran the multiplex PCR reads through MiXCR, one entry per CDR3 protein. The top ten hold around 17% of the sample, which has hundreds of thousands of distinct CDR3 sequences, 17% seen once. Investigators excluded patients with uncontrolled infection, other autoimmune disease, pregnancy or lactation. Thyroid ultrasound, orbital computed tomography, clinical symptoms, and serum thyroxine and TRAb underpinned diagnoses. CDR1 is MNHNS and CDR2 is SASEGT in the germline V gene. The V end lost 6 bases, the J end lost 5 bases, and 19 bases lay between the germline ends. The CDR3 extends over 15 amino acids.

Material: blood. The chain employs TRBV6-1 and TRBJ2-5, with D uncertain. The sequence was collected from a woman aged 18-29 years with Graves' ophthalmopathy. The CDR3 region has the DNA TGTGCCAGCAGGGTTGGCGCCATTAAGAGGGAGACCCAGTACTTC. Protein sequence: CASRVGAIKRETQYF.